The 7 T cell receptor beta chains given below trace back to one sample, sequenced in a study of blood T cell repertoires in COVID-19. Method: immunoSEQ multiplex PCR; TCRdb's copy keeps in-frame clones and lacks some. The profile covers 250,000 to 400,000 clones, with roughly nine tenths appearing a single time and roughly 2.8% taken by the ten largest. Input material: peripheral blood. The receptor set was obtained from a young woman with COVID-19, enrolled during active disease.

Only one count was recorded for this clone. The genes are TRBV27 and TRBJ1-4, with a possible D match to TRBD1 (6 bases). Per the germline V gene, CDR1 is MNHEY and CDR2 is SMNVEV (reference sequence). The CDR3 spans 16 residues. The V and J ends lost 8 bases and 8 bases respectively, with 24 bases between them. The CDR3 loop reads CASGPGEQKSKEKLFF. Here the CDR3 DNA reads TGTGCCAGCGGACCAGGGGAACAAAAGTCGAAGGAAAAACTGTTTTTT.

The genes are TRBV14 and TRBJ2-5, with 8 bases that match TRBD1. The ends lost 5 bases at V and 4 bases at J; junction bases unmatched: 3. Per germline, CDR1 SGHDN and CDR2 FVKESK. The CDR3 sequence is 13 residues long. The CDR3 DNA follows: TGTGCCAGCAGCACCACAGGGGGAGAGACCCAGTACTTC. Protein product: CASSTTGGETQYF.

The genes are TRBV27 and TRBJ2-3; the match to TRBD2 covers 10 bases. The CDR3 covers 17 residues. Germline V gene sequence: CDR1 MNHEY, CDR2 SMNVEV (reference sequence). Losses at the gene ends were 4 bases for V and 5 bases for J; bases not matched to a gene: 12. The CDR3 loop reads CASSSNGLAGEVDTQYF. The CDR3, as DNA: TGTGCCAGCAGTTCGAACGGGCTAGCGGGAGAAGTAGATACGCAGTATTTT.

This CDR3 is CASSFQGLAGSTDTQYF. DNA for the CDR3: TGTGCCAGCAGCTTTCAGGGACTAGCGGGGAGCACAGATACGCAGTATTTT. The V gene is TRBV11-2, the J gene TRBJ2-3; 13 bases align to TRBD2. V trimming: 3 bases; J trimming: 0 bases; junction bases outside the gene matches: 3. Germline V gene sequence: CDR1 SGHAT, CDR2 FQNNGV. CDR3 size: 17 residues.

The chain has TRBV5-8 and TRBJ1-1; 7 nucleotides align to TRBD1. The V gene end was trimmed by 1 base and the J gene end by 3 bases; junction bases not matched to a gene: 9. This CDR3 region has 16 residues. Germline CDR1 reads SGHTS; CDR2 reads YDEGEE. Here the CDR3 reads CASSLRRTGQDTEAFF. The CDR3 nucleotides read TGTGCCAGCAGCTTGAGGAGGACAGGACAGGACACTGAAGCTTTCTTT.

V gene TRBV11-2 combines with J gene TRBJ2-2; D unresolved. Trimming stripped 4 bases from V and 2 bases from J, with 8 bases between. CDR3 length equals 14 residues. CDR1 is SGHAT and CDR2 is FQNNGV in the germline V gene. As DNA, the CDR3 is TGTGCCAGCAGCTCTATCCGCAACACCGGGGAGCTGTTTTTT. This encodes CASSSIRNTGELFF.

This chain links TRBV5-1 with TRBJ1-1, with D possibly matching TRBD1 (6 bases). Germline V gene lookup returns CDR1 SGHRS and CDR2 YFSETQ. The ends were cut back, 1 base at V and 4 bases at J, with 11 bases in the middle. This CDR3 region has 14 residues. The CDR3 here is CASSLTGLGTEAFF. CDR3 DNA: TGCGCCAGCAGCTTGACAGGGTTGGGCACTGAAGCTTTCTTT.